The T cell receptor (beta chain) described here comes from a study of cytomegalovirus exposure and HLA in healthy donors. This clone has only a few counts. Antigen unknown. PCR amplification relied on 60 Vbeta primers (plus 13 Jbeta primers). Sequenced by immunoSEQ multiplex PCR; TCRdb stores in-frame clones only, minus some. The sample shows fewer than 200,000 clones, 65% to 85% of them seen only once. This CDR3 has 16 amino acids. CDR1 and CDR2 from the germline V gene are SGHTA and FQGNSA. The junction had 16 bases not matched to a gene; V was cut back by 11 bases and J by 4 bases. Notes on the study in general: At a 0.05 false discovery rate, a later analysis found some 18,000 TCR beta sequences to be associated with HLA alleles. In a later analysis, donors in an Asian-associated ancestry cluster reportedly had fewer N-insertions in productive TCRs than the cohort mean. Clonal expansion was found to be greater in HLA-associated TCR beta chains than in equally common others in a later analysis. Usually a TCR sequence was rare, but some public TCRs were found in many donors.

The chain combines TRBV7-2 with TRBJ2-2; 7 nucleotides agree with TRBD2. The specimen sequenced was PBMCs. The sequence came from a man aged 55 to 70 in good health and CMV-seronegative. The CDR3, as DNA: TGTGCCGTAAAAGGTGGGGCTAGCGGTACCACCGGGGAGCTGTTTTTT. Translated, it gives CAVKGGASGTTGELFF.